This T cell receptor beta chain appears in the sequencing data of a study of Ad26.COV2.S vaccination and SARS-CoV-2 variants. Study-wide context: The COV1001 Ad26.COV2.S trial arm included the donor. Ad26.COV2.S shots went into the muscle once or twice, 56 days apart. Findings and limits, study-wide: Recipients of either vaccine or placebo displayed similar breadth of non-spike TCRs.

V lost 2 bases and J 1 base, leaving 8 bases between the germline ends. This CDR3 is 14 amino acids long. Germline V lookup: CDR1 SGHNT, CDR2 YYREEE (reference sequence). Sequencing used immunoSEQ multiplex PCR; TCRdb keeps in-frame clones, though not all of them. The data hold about 480,000 clones, with roughly 87% observed a single time. The treatment here: over 15 received Ad26.COV2.S at low or high dose, single or two shots; 5 received placebo; per-sample allocation not given. Day 63 after the first injection of vaccine or placebo was the sampling time. A Boston donor was an adult aged 18-55 years. Turning to this clone: Its matching antigen is unknown.

The sample in question was peripheral blood, obtained in a trial of Ad26.COV2.S vaccine versus placebo. The receptor comes from a person between 18 and 65 years old who received the Ad26.COV2.S COVID-19 vaccine or a placebo. The rearrangement uses TRBV5-4 and TRBJ2-3, with D unclear. The CDR3: CASSFRGRTDTQYF. As DNA, the CDR3 is TGTGCCAGCAGCTTCAGAGGTCGCACAGATACGCAGTATTTT.